A single sample gave rise to the 6 T cell receptor beta chains below, sequenced in a study of T-cell reconstitution after alpha-beta-depleted transplantation in children. Molecular barcoding with unique molecular identifiers was used for the TCRbeta library. A single record per CDR3 protein comes from TCRdb applying MiXCR to the PCR reads. The sample has 200,000 to 250,000 distinct CDR3 sequences, around 8% seen once. Sequencing was performed on PBMCs, mostly from graft donor cells, taken 180 days after TCRalphabeta/CD19-depleted stem cell transplant. The receptors come from a male patient younger than 18 who had a stem cell transplant for acute lymphoblastic leukemia, so the T cells may come from the graft donor.

Ten or more counts support this clonotype. The chain carries TRBV5-1 and TRBJ2-5; D tentatively fits TRBD1 or TRBD2 (7 bases each). The CDR3 runs to 16 residues. V was clipped by 5 bases and J by 4 bases, with 21 bases between them. Germline V gene lookup returns CDR1 SGHRS and CDR2 YFSETQ. For the CDR3, the DNA is TGCGCCAGCAGGGGTCTGTCAGGGAGGGACAGAGAGACCCAGTACTTC. Its protein is CASRGLSGRDRETQYF.

This clonotype was picked up many times. A much larger clone differs by one base, so this may be a read error. The J gene is TRBJ2-7, the V gene TRBV7-6, with D maybe TRBD1 (5 bases). V lost 5 bases and J 3 bases, leaving 5 bases between the germline ends. The germline V gene encodes CDR1 SGHVS and CDR2 FNYEAQ. The CDR3 runs to 11 residues. The CDR3, as DNA: TGTGCCAGCAGCAGGGGCTACGAGCAGTACTTC. This codes for CASSRGYEQYF.

This clonotype was found many times. The chain combines TRBV12-3 or TRBV12-4 with TRBJ2-2; D unresolved. This CDR3 is built from 15 residues. V lost 6 bases and J 6 bases, leaving 17 bases between the germline ends. The CDR3 nucleotides read TGTGCCAGCAGCCCCTCAAATGGGGTGCCCGGGGAGCTGTTTTTT. This codes for CASSPSNGVPGELFF.

This clonotype showed up many times. The rearrangement links TRBV10-3 to TRBJ1-1; D is perhaps TRBD1 (5 bases). V shed 9 bases and J shed 3 bases, with 17 bases lying between them. The CDR3 contains 14 residues. Germline V gives CDR1 ENHRY, CDR2 SYGVKD. Here the CDR3 DNA reads TGTGCCATATCACTTGGAGGGGTGTACACTGAAGCTTTCTTT. Translated: CAISLGGVYTEAFF.

This clonotype was seen only a few times. The J gene is TRBJ1-2, the V gene TRBV4-3; D perhaps matches TRBD1 (6 bases). This CDR3 comprises 16 residues. Deletions cut 4 bases from V and 7 bases from J, with 22 bases between. Germline CDR1 is LGHNA and CDR2 is YSLEER. CDR3 nucleotide sequence: TGCGCCAGCAGCCTAAGTGAAGGACCGGGGGCTAGTGGCTACACCTTC. Translating it yields CASSLSEGPGASGYTF.

This clonotype was detected many times. The V gene is TRBV5-6, the J gene TRBJ2-4, with D perhaps TRBD1 (6 bases). The CDR3 covers 16 residues. V was clipped by 4 bases and J by 0 bases, with 14 bases between them. Germline V gene data show CDR1 as SGHDT and CDR2 as YYEEEE. In DNA form, the CDR3 reads TGTGCCAGCAGCCCGAGGGGGACCCTAGCCAAAAACATTCAGTACTTC. Translation gives CASSPRGTLAKNIQYF.